This T cell receptor beta chain appears in the sequencing data of a study of PD-1 blockade in classical Hodgkin lymphoma. Study background: Patients had nivolumab dosed at 3 mg/kg, delivered intravenously every 2 weeks.

Clones were read by immunoSEQ multiplex PCR, and TCRdb kept only the in-frame ones, dropping some. The sample contains around 9,500 clones, around 75% of which appear only once. CDR3 length: 16 amino acids. Trimming removed 6 bases from V and 4 bases from J, with 21 bases in between. The germline CDR1 and CDR2 sequences are MDHEN and SYDVKM. Described time point: cycle 4 day 1 (C4D1), after five to seven weeks of nivolumab. After autologous stem cell transplantation all patients relapsed, and prior brentuximab vedotin exposure differed between cohorts. Purification of CD4+ T cells from thawed PBMCs was performed via magnetic negative selection.

This TCR was recovered from a human donor with classical Hodgkin lymphoma. The specimen comprised CD4+ T cells from blood, sampled before the fourth cycle of nivolumab. The V call is TRBV28, the J call TRBJ1-1; tentatively, D is TRBD1 (5 bases). The CDR3: CASRLVGKGLGTEAFF. The CDR3 nucleotides read TGTGCCAGCAGGCTGGTGGGAAAGGGGTTAGGCACTGAAGCTTTCTTT.